Each of the 21 T cell receptor beta chains below was sequenced from the same sample in a study of shared clonotypes between healthy human individuals. Profiled with immunoSEQ multiplex PCR; TCRdb holds only in-frame clones, not every one. The table lists about 2 million clones, approximately 94% of them singletons. Only CD45RO-negative cells positively selected for CCR7 counted as naive CD8 cells, so terminally differentiated effector memory CD45RA+ cells were excluded. The sequenced sample consisted of naive CD8+ T cells sorted from blood. These receptors were collected from a man aged 18 to 29 in good health.

This rearrangement joins TRBV5-4 to TRBJ2-5; D unresolved. V gave up 3 bases and J gave up 3 bases, with 12 bases separating them. CDR3 length equals 14 residues. Germline CDR1 reads SGHNT; CDR2 reads YYREEE (reference sequence). CDR3 in amino acids: CASSSAPGKETQYF. The CDR3 DNA follows: TGTGCCAGCAGCTCGGCACCCGGAAAAGAGACCCAGTACTTC.

The V and J genes are TRBV29-1 and TRBJ1-2; 8 bases fit TRBD1. Germline V gene sequence: CDR1 SQVTM, CDR2 ANQGSEA. V gave up 8 bases and J gave up 0 bases; unmatched junction bases: 14. There are 16 residues in the CDR3. CDR3 amino acids: CSSDLGQDTTNYGYTF. The CDR3, as DNA: TGCAGCTCAGATTTGGGACAGGACACGACTAACTATGGCTACACCTTC. Together with reference TRBV29-1 and TRBJ1-2, the CDR3 gives the full variable domain: SAVISQKPSRDICQRGTSLTIQCQVDSQVTMMFWYRQQPGQSLTLIATANQGSEATYESGFVIDKFPISRPNLTFSTLTVSNMSPEDSSIYLCSSDLGQDTTNYGYTFGSGTRLTVV.

The chain employs TRBV6-5 and TRBJ2-1; 10 bases align to TRBD2. CDR1 and CDR2 from the germline V gene are MNHEY and SVGAGI. J was trimmed by 12 bases and V by 2 bases; bases with no gene match: 7. The CDR3 length is 14 residues. CDR3 sequence: CASSYLAGVFGQFF. The CDR3 DNA reads TGTGCCAGCAGTTACCTAGCGGGAGTATTCGGGCAGTTCTTC.

Here the CDR3 DNA reads TGTGCCAGCAGTTTGGGGGCGGCAACCCAGTACTTC. Protein sequence: CASSLGAATQYF. The genes are TRBV28 and TRBJ2-5, with D maybe TRBD1 (6 bases). The germline V gene encodes CDR1 MDHEN and CDR2 SYDVKM. Deletions cut 3 bases from V and 8 bases from J, with 10 bases between. The length of the CDR3 is 12 residues.

The V call is TRBV13, the J call TRBJ2-3; 10 bases agree with TRBD2. CDR1 and CDR2 (germline): PRHDT, FYEKMQ (reference sequence). The V and J ends lost 1 base and 3 bases, in that order; junction bases with no gene match: 16. The CDR3 runs to 20 residues. This CDR3 reads CASSLVPGAPASGSTDTQYF. The CDR3 bases are TGTGCCAGCAGCTTAGTGCCGGGGGCGCCGGCTAGCGGGAGTACAGATACGCAGTATTTT.

Concerning this clone: The junction departs from the called germline gene at one end, perhaps through a read error. The chain recombines TRBV6-5 with TRBJ2-5, with TRBD1 as a possible D gene (5 bases). The germline CDR1 and CDR2 sequences are MNHEY and SVGAGI. This CDR3 is 15 amino acids long. CDR3 sequence (DNA): TGTGCCAGCAGTTTCTACGGACAAATACAAGAGACCCGGTACTTC. It translates to CASSFYGQIQETRYF.

V is TRBV30 and J is TRBJ1-3; D is perhaps TRBD1 (5 bases). Germline values: CDR1 GTSNPN, CDR2 SVGIG (reference sequence). The length of the CDR3 is 17 residues. The V gene lost 0 bases and the J gene lost 1 base, with 16 bases spanning the gap. CDR3: CAWSVKDWGRSGNTIYF. CDR3 sequence (DNA): TGTGCCTGGAGTGTAAAAGACTGGGGCCGATCTGGAAACACCATATATTTT.

This chain connects TRBV4-3 to TRBJ1-4, with TRBD1 identical over 11 bases. Trimming cost V 1 base and J 0 bases; bases outside gene matches: 4. Germline V gene lookup returns CDR1 LGHNA and CDR2 YSLEER. The CDR3 extends over 18 amino acids. The CDR3 DNA follows: TGCGCCAGCAGCCAAGGGTCGGGACAGGGGGCAACTAATGAAAAACTGTTTTTT. This translates into CASSQGSGQGATNEKLFF.

The chain recombines TRBV27 with TRBJ2-7; D remains unclear. Trimming cost V 8 bases and J 1 base, with 15 bases left between them. CDR3 length equals 14 residues. Looked up from germline, CDR1 is MNHEY and CDR2 is SMNVEV (reference sequence). CDR3: CASQPGGGSYEQYF. DNA of the CDR3: TGTGCCAGCCAACCGGGCGGTGGATCCTACGAGCAGTACTTC.

Of note for this clone: Other DNA sequences within the sample encode an identical CDR3. The V call is TRBV9, the J call TRBJ2-1; D gene ambiguous. The CDR3 runs to 13 residues. The germline V and J ends were trimmed by 0 bases and 9 bases, with 10 bases remaining between them. Germline CDR1 is SGDLS and CDR2 is YYNGEE. CDR3 bases: TGTGCCAGCAGCGTAGGTCTGGCTGGTGAGCAGTTCTTC. Translated: CASSVGLAGEQFF.

The V gene is TRBV11-2, the J gene TRBJ2-3; D is perhaps TRBD2 (6 bases). With 1 base removed from V and 0 bases from J, the gap between germline ends came to 14 bases. Germline CDR1 reads SGHAT; CDR2 reads FQNNGV. The CDR3 length is 17 residues. The CDR3 loop is CASSLGSSGLSTDTQYF. DNA for the CDR3: TGTGCCAGCAGCTTAGGTTCCAGCGGGCTCAGCACAGATACGCAGTATTTT.

The chain is built from TRBV13 and TRBJ2-7; D perhaps matches TRBD1 (5 bases). The V gene's germline CDR1 is PRHDT and CDR2 FYEKMQ (reference sequence). With 4 bases removed from V and 0 bases from J, the gap between germline ends came to 10 bases. The CDR3 extends over 14 amino acids. In DNA, the CDR3 is TGTGCCAGCAGCTCCTTGACAGCCTCCTACGAGCAGTACTTC. It is translated as CASSSLTASYEQYF.

This chain joins TRBV11-3 and TRBJ2-1; the D gene is possibly TRBD1 (6 bases). This CDR3 is built from 14 residues. Trimming removed 1 base from V and 7 bases from J, with 11 bases in between. CDR1 is SGHNT, CDR2 YENEEA, per germline. CDR3 sequence reads: CASSLGAGANEQFF. DNA of the CDR3: TGTGCCAGCAGCTTAGGGGCAGGGGCGAATGAGCAGTTCTTC.

V usage is TRBV5-1 and J usage is TRBJ2-1; 7 positions match TRBD2. Germline V gene data show CDR1 as SGHRS and CDR2 as YFSETQ. The CDR3 is made up of 15 amino acids. V was pared by 4 bases and J by 4 bases, with 8 bases of the junction left unmatched. The CDR3 region is CASSPRGDLYNEQFF. CDR3 coding DNA: TGCGCCAGCAGCCCCCGGGGGGACTTATACAATGAGCAGTTCTTC.

V gene TRBV6-6 combines with J gene TRBJ1-1, with TRBD1 as a possible D gene (5 bases). Germline CDR1 reads MNHNY; CDR2 reads SVGAGI (reference sequence). The CDR3 consists of 15 residues. The ends were cut back, 0 bases at V and 6 bases at J, with 14 bases in the middle. The chain's CDR3 is CASSYSLGLDAEAFF. DNA for the CDR3: TGTGCCAGCAGTTACTCTCTGGGGCTTGACGCTGAAGCTTTCTTT.

The chain uses TRBV7-9 and TRBJ2-4, with TRBD1 matching over 8 bases. The germline gives CDR1 SEHNR, CDR2 FQNEAQ (reference sequence). The CDR3 is 14 amino acids. V gave up 3 bases and J gave up 5 bases; unmatched junction bases: 3. CDR3 loop: CASSLDREENIQYF. Here the CDR3 DNA reads TGTGCCAGCAGCTTGGACAGGGAGGAAAACATTCAGTACTTC.

The J gene is TRBJ2-7, the V gene TRBV7-9; 11 bases align to TRBD2. From germline, CDR1 is SEHNR and CDR2 FQNEAQ (reference sequence). This CDR3 is built from 14 residues. Unmatched junction bases numbered 3, after V lost 4 bases and J lost 4 bases. The CDR3 sequence is CASSSSGGNYEQYF. The CDR3 nucleotides are TGTGCCAGCAGCTCTAGCGGGGGGAATTACGAGCAGTACTTC. The full variable domain, its missing parts supplied by reference TRBV7-9 and TRBJ2-7, is DTGVSQNPRHKITKRGQNVTFRCDPISEHNRLYWYRQTLGQGPEFLTYFQNEAQLEKSRLLSDRFSAERPKGSFSTLEIQRTEQGDSAMYLCASSSSGGNYEQYFGPGTRLTVT.

V is TRBV7-2 and J is TRBJ2-7, with 8 positions matching TRBD2. V was pared by 4 bases and J by 4 bases, with 18 bases of the junction left unmatched. The CDR3 runs 18 residues. Germline CDR1 SGHTA, CDR2 FQGNSA. The CDR3 loop reads CASSSGLAGTLVGYEQYF. CDR3 in DNA: TGTGCCAGCAGCTCCGGGTTAGCGGGAACCTTGGTGGGATACGAGCAGTACTTC.

V and J are TRBV4-3 and TRBJ1-5; D is undetermined. The V end lost 1 base, the J end lost 8 bases, and 12 bases lay between the germline ends. In germline, CDR1 is LGHNA, CDR2 YSLEER. This CDR3 contains 14 residues. CDR3 amino acids: CASSQGRFDEPQHF. The CDR3 DNA sequence: TGCGCCAGCAGCCAAGGCAGGTTCGATGAGCCCCAGCATTTT.

This rearrangement joins TRBV6-1 to TRBJ2-5, with D possibly TRBD2 on 6 matching bases. Deletions cut 1 base from V and 5 bases from J, with 14 bases between. The CDR3 is made up of 15 amino acids. Germline V lookup: CDR1 MNHNS, CDR2 SASEGT. The CDR3 is CASSEVGGALETQYF. CDR3 nucleotide sequence: TGTGCCAGCAGTGAAGTGGGGGGAGCCCTGGAGACCCAGTACTTC.

V and J are TRBV27 and TRBJ2-6; TRBD1 matches at 9 bases. V lost 5 bases and J lost 2; bases outside the gene matches: 7. Looked up from germline, CDR1 is MNHEY and CDR2 is SMNVEV (reference sequence). The CDR3 runs to 17 residues. CDR3 sequence (DNA): TGTGCCAGCAGTCCAATCACAGGGGGCGCTGGGGCCAACGTCCTGACTTTC. Its protein product is CASSPITGGAGANVLTF.